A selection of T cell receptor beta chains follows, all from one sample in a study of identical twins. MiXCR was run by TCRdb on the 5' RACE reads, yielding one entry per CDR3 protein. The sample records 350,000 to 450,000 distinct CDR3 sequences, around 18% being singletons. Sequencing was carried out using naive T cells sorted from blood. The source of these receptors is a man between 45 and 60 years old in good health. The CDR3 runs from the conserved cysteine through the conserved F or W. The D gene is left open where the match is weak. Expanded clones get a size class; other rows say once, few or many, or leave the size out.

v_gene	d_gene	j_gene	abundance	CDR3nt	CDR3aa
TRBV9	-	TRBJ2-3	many	TGTGCCAGCAGCGTAGCTAGGACAAACCGCACAGATACGCAGTATTTT	CASSVARTNRTDTQYF
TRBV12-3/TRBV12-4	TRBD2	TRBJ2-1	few	TGTGCCAGCAGTTTTGGGGTAGCGGGGGTCAATGAGCAGTTCTTC	CASSFGVAGVNEQFF
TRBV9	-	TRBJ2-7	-	TGTGCCAGCAGCGTAGGGAGCCTAGGGGAGCAGTACTTC	CASSVGSLGEQYF
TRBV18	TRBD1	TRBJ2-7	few	TGTGCCAGCTCAGGAGAGACAGGGCCCTACGAGCAGTACTTC	CASSGETGPYEQYF
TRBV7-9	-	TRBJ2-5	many	TGTGCCAGCAGCACCAGGGGATCGAGAGAGACCCAGTACTTC	CASSTRGSRETQYF
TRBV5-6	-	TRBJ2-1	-	TGTGCCAGCAGTCCGCAACGGGTATACAATGAGCAGTTCTTC	CASSPQRVYNEQFF
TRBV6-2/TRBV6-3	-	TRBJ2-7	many	TGTGCCAGCAGTTACTCACTGGAGCAGTACTTC	CASSYSLEQYF
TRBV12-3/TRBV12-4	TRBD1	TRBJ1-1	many	TGTGCCAGCAGGCGACAGGGGGGTAACACTGAAGCTTTCTTT	CASRRQGGNTEAFF
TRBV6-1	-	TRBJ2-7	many	TGTGCCAGCAGTGTAAGGGGTAGGGTTAGCTACGAGCAGTACTTC	CASSVRGRVSYEQYF
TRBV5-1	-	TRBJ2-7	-	TGCGCCAGCAGCTTGGACAGCTCGGAGCAGTACTTC	CASSLDSSEQYF
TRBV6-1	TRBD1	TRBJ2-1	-	TGTGCCAGCAAGACAGGGGCGGGCTCCTACAATGAGCAGTTCTTC	CASKTGAGSYNEQFF
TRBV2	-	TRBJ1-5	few	TGTGCCAGCAGTGAACGCCGACTCAATCAGCCCCAGCATTTT	CASSERRLNQPQHF
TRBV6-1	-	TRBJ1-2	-	TGTGCCAGCAGTGACGGAGTTACTAACTATGGCTACACCTTC	CASSDGVTNYGYTF
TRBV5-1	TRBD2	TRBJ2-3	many	TGCGCCAGCAGTTTTTTTGGCGGGGGGATCACAGATACGCAGTATTTT	CASSFFGGGITDTQYF
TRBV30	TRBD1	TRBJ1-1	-	TGTGCCTGGAGTCCGAGGGGGCTGAGGGGGACTGAAGCTTTCTTT	CAWSPRGLRGTEAFF
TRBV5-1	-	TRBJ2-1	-	TGCGCCAGCAGCTCCGCGACTGGGGTCCGGGGGAATGAGCAGTTCTTC	CASSSATGVRGNEQFF
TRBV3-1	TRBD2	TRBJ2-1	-	TGTGCCAGCAGCCAAGATGAGGCGGGAGTTGGGGATGAGCAGTTCTTC	CASSQDEAGVGDEQFF
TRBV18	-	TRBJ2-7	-	TGTGCCAGCTCACCAACGAGCAGGGGATGGGAGCAGTACTTC	CASSPTSRGWEQYF
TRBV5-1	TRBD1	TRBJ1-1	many	TGCGCCAGCAGCTGGGGACAGGGTGGAACTGAAGCTTTCTTT	CASSWGQGGTEAFF
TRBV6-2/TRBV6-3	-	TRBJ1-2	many	TGTGCCAGCAGTTACTCGATAGGGAATGGCTACACCTTC	CASSYSIGNGYTF
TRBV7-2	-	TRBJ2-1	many	TGTGCCAGCAGCACCTTCACCGAGCAGTTCTTC	CASSTFTEQFF
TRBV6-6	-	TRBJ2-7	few	TGTGCCAGCAGAGGGGGAAGTGGGGAGCAGTACTTC	CASRGGSGEQYF
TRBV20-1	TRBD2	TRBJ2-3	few	TGCAGTGCTCCCCCCCTAGGTAGCGGGGGCCTTAGCACAGATACGCAGTATTTT	CSAPPLGSGGLSTDTQYF
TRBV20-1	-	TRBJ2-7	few	TGCAGTGCTAGAGATCTTACGGCCTACGAGCAGTACTTC	CSARDLTAYEQYF
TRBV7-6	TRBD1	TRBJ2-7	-	TGTGCCAGCAGCCCAGGGGGTAGCGACTACGAGCAGTACTTC	CASSPGGSDYEQYF
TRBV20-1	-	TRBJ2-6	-	TGCAGTGCTCCCCTCTCTGGGGCCAACGTCCTGACTTTC	CSAPLSGANVLTF
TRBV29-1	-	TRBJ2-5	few	TGCAGCGTTGTAGGCCCTATAGGGCCAGGTGCCCAGTACTTC	CSVVGPIGPGAQYF
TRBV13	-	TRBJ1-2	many	TGTGCCAGCAGCTTAGATTGGGATTCCCTCACCTTC	CASSLDWDSLTF
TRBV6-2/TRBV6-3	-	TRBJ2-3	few	TGTGCCAGCAGTTACGAGGGTGGAGATACGCAGTATTTT	CASSYEGGDTQYF
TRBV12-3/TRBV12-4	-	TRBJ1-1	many	TGTGCCAGCAGTTCCTACACTGAAGCTTTCTTT	CASSSYTEAFF
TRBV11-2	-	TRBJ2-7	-	TGTGCCAGCAGCTTAGAACGTGGCCCCAGGGTGGAGCAGTACTTC	CASSLERGPRVEQYF
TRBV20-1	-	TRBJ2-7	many	TGCAGTGCTATCCCAACAGGCGAGCAGTACTTC	CSAIPTGEQYF
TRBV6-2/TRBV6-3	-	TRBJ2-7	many	TGTGCCAGCCTGGACCCTCGCACCGGACAGCCGCTATCCTACTCCTACGAGCAGTACTTC	CASLDPRTGQPLSYSYEQYF
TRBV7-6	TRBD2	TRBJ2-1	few	TGTGCCAGCAGCACATCTAGCGGTCGCTCCTACAATGAGCAGTTCTTC	CASSTSSGRSYNEQFF
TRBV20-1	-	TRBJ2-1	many	TGCAGTGCCCCATCAGTACAGGGTGGTTGGGATGAGCAGTTCTTC	CSAPSVQGGWDEQFF
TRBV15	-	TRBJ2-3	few	TGTGCCACCAGTCAGAACGTCGGGGCGGGAGATACGCAGTATTTT	CATSQNVGAGDTQYF
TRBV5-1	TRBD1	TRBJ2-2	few	TGCGCCAGCAGCCTTCGGACAGGGGGCGAAGGCGGGGAGCTGTTTTTT	CASSLRTGGEGGELFF
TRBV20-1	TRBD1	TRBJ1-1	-	TGCAGTGCCCGAGGGACAGCGAACACTGAAGCTTTCTTT	CSARGTANTEAFF
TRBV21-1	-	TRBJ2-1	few	TGTGCCAGCAGCGCGGGATACTACAATGAGCAGTTCTTC	CASSAGYYNEQFF
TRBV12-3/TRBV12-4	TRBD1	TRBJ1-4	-	TGTGCCAGCAGTTTAGCGGGACAGGGTAGCGAAAAACTGTTTTTT	CASSLAGQGSEKLFF
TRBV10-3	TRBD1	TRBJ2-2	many	TGTGCCATCAGACGGGGAAGGGGACAGGCGAACACCGGGGAGCTGTTTTTT	CAIRRGRGQANTGELFF